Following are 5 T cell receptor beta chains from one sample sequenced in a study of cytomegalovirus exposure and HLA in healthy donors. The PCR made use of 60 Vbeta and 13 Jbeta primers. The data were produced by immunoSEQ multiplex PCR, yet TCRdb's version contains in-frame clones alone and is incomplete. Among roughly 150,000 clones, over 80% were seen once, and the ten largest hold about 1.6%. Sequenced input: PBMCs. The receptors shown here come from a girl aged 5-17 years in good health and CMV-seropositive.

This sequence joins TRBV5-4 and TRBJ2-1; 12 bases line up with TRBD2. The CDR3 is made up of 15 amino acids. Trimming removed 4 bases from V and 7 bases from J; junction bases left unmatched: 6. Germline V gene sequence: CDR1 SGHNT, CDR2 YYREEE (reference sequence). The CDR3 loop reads CASSQGLAGMNEQFF. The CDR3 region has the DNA TGTGCCAGCAGCCAAGGACTAGCGGGAATGAATGAGCAGTTCTTC.

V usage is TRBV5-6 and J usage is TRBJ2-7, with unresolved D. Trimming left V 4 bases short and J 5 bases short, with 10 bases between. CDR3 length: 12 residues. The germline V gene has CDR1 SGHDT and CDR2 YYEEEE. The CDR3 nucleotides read TGTGCCAGCAGCGGATACAGTAACGAGCAGTACTTC. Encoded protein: CASSGYSNEQYF.

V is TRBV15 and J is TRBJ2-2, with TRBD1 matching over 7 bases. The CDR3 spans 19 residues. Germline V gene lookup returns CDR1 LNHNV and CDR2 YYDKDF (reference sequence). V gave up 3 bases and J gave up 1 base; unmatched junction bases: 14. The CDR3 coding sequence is TGTGCCACCAGCAGCGCGGGTCAAGACAGGGTTCGGAACACCGGGGAGCTGTTTTTT. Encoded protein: CATSSAGQDRVRNTGELFF.

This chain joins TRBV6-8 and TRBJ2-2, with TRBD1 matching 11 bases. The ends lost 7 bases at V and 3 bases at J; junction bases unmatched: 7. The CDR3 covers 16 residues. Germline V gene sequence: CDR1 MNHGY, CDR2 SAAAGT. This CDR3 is CASNLKGQGDTGELFF. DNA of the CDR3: TGTGCCAGCAACTTGAAGGGACAGGGGGACACCGGGGAGCTGTTTTTT.

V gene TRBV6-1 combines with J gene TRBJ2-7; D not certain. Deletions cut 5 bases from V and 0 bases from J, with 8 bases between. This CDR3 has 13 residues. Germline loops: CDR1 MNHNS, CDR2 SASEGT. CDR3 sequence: CASSRLVSYEQYF. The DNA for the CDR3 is TGTGCCAGCAGTAGACTGGTCTCCTACGAGCAGTACTTC.